A selection of T cell receptor beta chains follows, all from one sample in a study of blood T cell repertoires in COVID-19. Produced via immunoSEQ multiplex PCR; TCRdb's table is partial and in-frame only. Here the sample spans 350,000 to 400,000 clones, nearly 90% being singletons. Material: PBMCs or T cells enriched from blood (not recorded which). The receptors stem from a woman aged 25 to 39 who had recovered from COVID-19. Both conserved end residues are part of each CDR3. A D gene is named only where the DNA matches it firmly. Size tells how often a clone was seen (once, few, many) or the class of an expanded clone, and some rows leave it out.

J gene | clone size | D gene | V gene | CDR3 protein | CDR3 DNA
TRBJ2-1 | NA | TRBD2 | TRBV27 | CASSLRASGLGGSYNEQFF | TGTGCCAGCAGTTTACGGGCTAGCGGGTTGGGTGGGTCCTACAATGAGCAGTTCTTC
TRBJ1-2 | NA | NA | TRBV15 | CATSRDEGSSGYTF | TGTGCCACCAGCAGAGATGAGGGATCTAGCGGCTACACCTTC
TRBJ1-1 | NA | TRBD1 | TRBV3-1/TRBV3-2 | CASSRPTGGWPEAFF | TGTGCCAGCAGCCGCCCGACAGGGGGCTGGCCTGAAGCTTTCTTT
TRBJ2-7 | NA | TRBD2 | TRBV19 | CASSEGVAGHYYEQYF | TGTGCCAGTAGTGAGGGGGTAGCGGGACACTACTACGAGCAGTACTTC
TRBJ2-2 | NA | NA | TRBV24-1 | CATSARNTGELFF | TGTGCCACCAGTGCCCGGAACACCGGGGAGCTGTTTTTT
TRBJ2-5 | NA | NA | TRBV11-2 | CASSLLPGQGKYF | TGTGCCAGCAGCTTACTTCCTGGGCAGGGGAAGTACTTC
TRBJ1-1 | few | NA | TRBV4-1 | CASSYYTNTEAFF | TGCGCCAGCAGCTACTACACGAACACTGAAGCTTTCTTT
TRBJ1-3 | few | NA | TRBV11-2 | CASTKSGGVGNTIYF | TGTGCCAGCACCAAAAGTGGAGGGGTCGGAAACACCATATATTTT
TRBJ1-1 | NA | NA | TRBV24-1 | CATSDAGGGPLTQAFF | TGTGCCACCAGTGATGCTGGGGGCGGACCGCTCACTCAAGCTTTCTTT
TRBJ1-5 | few | TRBD1 | TRBV27 | CASSPRDRDSNQPQHF | TGTGCCAGCAGTCCACGGGACAGAGATAGCAATCAGCCCCAGCATTTT
TRBJ2-3 | NA | TRBD2 | TRBV27 | CASSPRLAVRGDTQYF | TGTGCCAGCAGTCCCCGGCTAGCGGTGAGAGGTGATACGCAGTATTTT